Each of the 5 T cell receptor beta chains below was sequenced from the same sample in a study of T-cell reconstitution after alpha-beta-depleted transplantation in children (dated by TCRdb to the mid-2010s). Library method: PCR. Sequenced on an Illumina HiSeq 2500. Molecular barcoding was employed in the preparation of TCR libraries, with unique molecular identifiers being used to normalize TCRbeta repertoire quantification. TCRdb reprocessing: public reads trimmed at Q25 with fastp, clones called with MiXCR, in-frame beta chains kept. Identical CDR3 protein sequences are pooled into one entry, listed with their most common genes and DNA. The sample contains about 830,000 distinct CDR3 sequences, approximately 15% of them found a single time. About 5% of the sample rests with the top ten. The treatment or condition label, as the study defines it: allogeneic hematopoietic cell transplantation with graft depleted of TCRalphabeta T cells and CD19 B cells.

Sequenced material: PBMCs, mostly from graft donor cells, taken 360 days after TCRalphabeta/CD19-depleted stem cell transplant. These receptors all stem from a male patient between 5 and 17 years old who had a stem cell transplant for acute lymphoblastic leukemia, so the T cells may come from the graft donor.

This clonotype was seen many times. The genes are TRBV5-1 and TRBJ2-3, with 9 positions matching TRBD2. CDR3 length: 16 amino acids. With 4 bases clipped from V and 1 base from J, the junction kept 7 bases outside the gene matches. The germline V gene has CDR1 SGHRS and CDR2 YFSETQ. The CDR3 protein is CASSGLAGKGTDTQYF. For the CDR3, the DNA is TGCGCCAGCAGCGGGCTAGCGGGAAAGGGCACAGATACGCAGTATTTT.

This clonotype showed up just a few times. CDR3 loop: CSVGGRTAEGAQYF. The CDR3, as DNA: TGCAGCGTCGGGGGGCGGACGGCGGAGGGGGCCCAGTACTTC. This sequence joins TRBV29-1 and TRBJ2-5; D may be TRBD2 (7 bases). Germline V gene sequence: CDR1 SQVTM, CDR2 ANQGSEA. The CDR3 totals 14 residues. V was trimmed by 6 bases and J by 9 bases, leaving 23 bases between them.

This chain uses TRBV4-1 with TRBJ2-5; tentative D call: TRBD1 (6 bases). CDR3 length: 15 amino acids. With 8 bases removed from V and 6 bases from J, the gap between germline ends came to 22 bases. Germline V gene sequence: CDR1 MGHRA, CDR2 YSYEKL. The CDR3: CASGNLLQGRKTQYF. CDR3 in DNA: TGCGCCAGCGGGAACCTCTTACAGGGACGTAAGACCCAGTACTTC.

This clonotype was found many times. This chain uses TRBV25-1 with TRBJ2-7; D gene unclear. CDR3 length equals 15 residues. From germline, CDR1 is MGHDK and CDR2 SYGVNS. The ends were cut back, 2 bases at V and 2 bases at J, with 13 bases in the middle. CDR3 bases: TGTGCCAGCAGTGAAGGACCTCTTTCTACCTACGAGCAGTACTTC. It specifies CASSEGPLSTYEQYF.

DNA of the CDR3: TGCAGCGTTGGGGGGACCCCCGGGGATACGCAGTATTTT. As protein: CSVGGTPGDTQYF. The rearrangement joins TRBV29-1 to TRBJ2-3; D might be TRBD1 or TRBD2, each matching 5 bases. Per germline, CDR1 SQVTM and CDR2 ANQGSEA. The ends were cut back, 4 bases at V and 6 bases at J, with 14 bases in the middle. The CDR3 extends over 13 amino acids.